These 6 T cell receptor beta chains originate from one sample sequenced in a study of regulatory T cells in long-lasting Graves disease. As for time point: newly diagnosed GD, antithyroid drugs for less than 3 months. There was RNA extracted from PBMCs, and the TCR library was made from it. HTBI primers from iRepertoire and Arm-PCR of CDR3 regions yielded the TCR beta libraries. TCRdb passed the multiplex PCR reads through MiXCR, listing each CDR3 protein once. The data show hundreds of thousands of distinct CDR3 sequences, around 17% seen once. This same sample was also taken into another study, of T cells in Graves' hyperthyroidism and ophthalmopathy.

The sample in question was peripheral blood mononuclear cells (PBMCs), obtained at new diagnosis, from a patient treated with antithyroid drugs. The receptors originated from a woman aged 30 to 39 with Graves disease.

Worth noting for this clonotype: A far larger clone is off by one base, so a read error is likely. V is TRBV12-3 or TRBV12-4 and J is TRBJ1-1, with D hard to call. CDR3 size: 15 residues. Trimming shortened V by 8 bases and J by 1 base, and 17 bases separated the two germline ends. The CDR3 sequence is CASGEFLQKNTEAFF. CDR3 coding DNA: TGTGCCAGCGGTGAGTTTTTACAGAAGAACACTGAAGCTTTCTTT.

The rearrangement links TRBV3-1 to TRBJ2-1; possibly TRBD2 for D (5 bases). V was shortened by 0 bases and J by 0 bases, with 15 bases between the two germline ends. Per germline, CDR1 LGHDT and CDR2 YNNKEL (reference sequence). The CDR3 runs 18 residues. The CDR3 protein is CASSQDLPSGLSYNEQFF. CDR3 coding DNA: TGTGCCAGCAGCCAAGATCTCCCCAGCGGCCTCTCCTACAATGAGCAGTTCTTC.

This clonotype was detected many times. The V gene is TRBV28, the J gene TRBJ1-1, with D possibly TRBD1 on 5 matching bases. Germline V CDR1 and CDR2: MDHEN, SYDVKM. The germline V and J ends were trimmed by 3 bases and 4 bases, with 15 bases remaining between them. The CDR3 runs 15 residues. In DNA form, the CDR3 reads TGTGCCAGCAGTTTGTTTCGGGGTGGGACCACTGAAGCTTTCTTT. Translated, it gives CASSLFRGGTTEAFF.

In this sample, this clonotype turned up a few times. The V call is TRBV7-9, the J call TRBJ1-1; D is undetermined. This CDR3 is built from 12 residues. The germline V gene encodes CDR1 SEHNR and CDR2 FQNEAQ (reference sequence). V lost 8 bases to trimming and J lost 4 bases, with 11 bases between them. The CDR3, as DNA: TGTGCCAGCGAGAAAGATCGCACTGAAGCTTTCTTT. Its translation: CASEKDRTEAFF.

The V and J genes are TRBV5-1 and TRBJ2-5, with D possibly TRBD1 on 5 matching bases. The germline CDR1 and CDR2 sequences are SGHRS and YFSETQ. Trimming left V 5 bases short and J 7 bases short, with 24 bases between. This CDR3 region has 16 residues. The CDR3 DNA reads TGCGCCAGCAGAACTGCCGTATCTCCAGGGATAGGGACCCAGTACTTC. Protein product: CASRTAVSPGIGTQYF.

J is TRBJ2-3 and V is TRBV11-2; TRBD2 matches at 8 bases. Trimming removed 6 bases from V and 4 bases from J; junction bases left unmatched: 12. This CDR3 contains 16 residues. CDR1 SGHAT and CDR2 FQNNGV come from the germline V gene. The CDR3: CASRLPTGGPPDTQYF. The CDR3, as DNA: TGTGCCAGCAGATTGCCTACGGGAGGGCCTCCAGATACGCAGTATTTT.